The 27 T cell receptor beta chains listed next were all sequenced from one sample in a study of graft-versus-host responses after intestinal transplantation. No antigen has been identified for these receptors. Generated by immunoSEQ multiplex PCR, the TCRdb table keeps only in-frame clones and is missing some. The sample consists of approximately 97,000 clones, 85% to 95% of them appearing once. Source: unstimulated CD8+ T cells sorted from spleen or lymph node cells, taken before transplant. The receptors originated from a human donor who was the organ donor for an intestinal transplant.

About this clone: The same CDR3 arises from other DNA sequences in this sample as well. The chain carries TRBV9 and TRBJ2-1; 9 nucleotides line up with TRBD1. The CDR3 totals 15 residues. The V segment lost 3 bases and the J segment 4 bases; nucleotides outside the gene matches: 5. CDR1 SGDLS and CDR2 YYNGEE come from the germline V gene. CDR3 amino acids: CASSAAGQGYNEQFF. Written as DNA, the CDR3 is TGTGCCAGCAGCGCGGCGGGACAGGGTTACAATGAGCAGTTCTTC.

The chain is built from TRBV10-3 and TRBJ1-1; no firm D call. With 11 bases removed from V and 3 bases from J, the gap between germline ends came to 13 bases. This CDR3 is 12 amino acids long. CDR1 is ENHRY, CDR2 SYGVKD, per germline. The CDR3 here is CASGGWDTEAFF. DNA for the CDR3: TGTGCCTCCGGCGGCTGGGACACTGAAGCTTTCTTT.

The CDR3 DNA sequence: TGTGCCACCAGCAAACTAAACTCTGGAAACACCATATATTTT. This gives the protein CATSKLNSGNTIYF. The chain has TRBV15 and TRBJ1-3; D unclear. Deletions cut 4 bases from V and 0 bases from J, with 7 bases between. From germline, CDR1 is LNHNV and CDR2 YYDKDF (reference sequence). The CDR3 runs 14 residues.

The genes are TRBV27 and TRBJ1-2; 7 bases agree with TRBD1. CDR3 size: 16 residues. V lost 4 bases to trimming and J lost 5 bases; unmatched junction nucleotides: 13. Germline assignment: CDR1 MNHEY and CDR2 SMNVEV (reference sequence). Here the CDR3 reads CASSSTTGTPQYGYTF. In DNA form, the CDR3 reads TGTGCCAGCAGTTCAACGACAGGGACACCGCAGTATGGCTACACCTTC.

This clone was observed once. The rearrangement joins TRBV18 to TRBJ1-2; tentative D call: TRBD1 (6 bases). Germline lookup yields CDR1 KGHSH and CDR2 LQKENI. The germline V and J ends were trimmed by 5 bases and 7 bases, with 20 bases remaining between them. CDR3 length: 15 amino acids. The DNA for the CDR3 is TGTGCCAGCTCATCGGAACAGGGTCGGAGGAGTGGCTACACCTTC. Protein sequence: CASSSEQGRRSGYTF.

Remarks on this clone: At the DNA level, this CDR3 is encoded by other sequences in the same sample as well. The chain carries TRBV27 and TRBJ2-1; TRBD2 matches 8 bases. There are 15 residues in the CDR3. Trimming at V came to 6 bases and at J to 5 bases, leaving 9 bases not matched to a gene. Germline lookup yields CDR1 MNHEY and CDR2 SMNVEV (reference sequence). The CDR3 loop reads CASRSAGVAHNEQFF. The CDR3 region has the DNA TGTGCCAGCAGGTCAGCGGGAGTGGCACACAATGAGCAGTTCTTC.

The chain links TRBV19 to TRBJ2-1; 9 bases align to TRBD2. V shed 2 bases and J 5 bases; nucleotides not matched to a gene: 4. There are 15 residues in the CDR3. Germline CDR1 is LNHDA and CDR2 is SQIVND (reference sequence). CDR3 protein: CASSIQIAGDNEQFF. CDR3 nucleotides: TGTGCCAGTAGTATACAGATAGCGGGAGACAATGAGCAGTTCTTC.

This clone has more than one count but fewer than ten. The rearrangement links TRBV2 to TRBJ1-2; D might be TRBD1 (5 bases). V lost 5 bases, J lost 4 bases, and 17 bases lay in between. This CDR3 is 15 amino acids long. In germline, CDR1 is SNHLY, CDR2 FYNNEI. The CDR3 DNA is TGTGCCAGCAGTCCGGGCCCGGGGGTTGCCTATGGCTACACCTTC. It specifies CASSPGPGVAYGYTF.

The chain couples TRBV9 to TRBJ2-7; 11 bases map to TRBD2. The V gene's germline CDR1 is SGDLS and CDR2 YYNGEE. There are 16 residues in the CDR3. J lost 1 base, V lost 4 bases, and 7 bases had no gene match. CDR3 residues: CASSTTSGGRSYEQYF. CDR3 DNA sequence: TGTGCCAGCAGCACCACTAGCGGGGGCCGATCCTACGAGCAGTACTTC.

V is TRBV30 and J is TRBJ2-3, with TRBD2 identical over 7 bases. Unmatched junction bases numbered 7, after V lost 1 base and J lost 3 bases. This CDR3 is 15 amino acids long. The germline CDR1 and CDR2 sequences are GTSNPN and SVGIG (reference sequence). The CDR3 coding sequence is TGTGCCTGGAGTGGGGCGGGAGCGGGGACAGATACGCAGTATTTT. As protein: CAWSGAGAGTDTQYF.

This chain connects TRBV29-1 to TRBJ1-2; weak D call: TRBD1 (5 bases). Trimming removed 6 bases from V and 6 bases from J, with 11 bases in between. The CDR3 covers 11 residues. CDR1 and CDR2 (germline): SQVTM, ANQGSEA. The CDR3 here is CSVAGLDGYTF. As DNA, the CDR3 is TGCAGCGTGGCGGGACTAGATGGCTACACCTTC.

The V gene is TRBV11-3, the J gene TRBJ2-2, with a weak D call TRBD1 (6 bases). The CDR3 is made up of 16 amino acids. Germline V gene sequence: CDR1 SGHNT, CDR2 YENEEA. The V and J ends lost 5 bases and 6 bases respectively, with 19 bases between them. The CDR3 sequence: CASSRDAQGYPGELFF. The CDR3 nucleotides are TGTGCCAGCAGCAGAGACGCCCAGGGGTATCCCGGGGAGCTGTTTTTT. The full variable domain, in which reference TRBV11-3 and TRBJ2-2 provide the parts outside the CDR3, is EAGVVQSPRYKIIEKKQPVAFWCNPISGHNTLYWYLQNLGQGPELLIRYENEEAVDDSQLPKDRFSAERLKGVDSTLKIQPAELGDSAVYLCASSRDAQGYPGELFFGEGSRLTVL.

This rearrangement joins TRBV11-3 to TRBJ1-4, with 7 bases lining up with TRBD1. Germline trimming cut 4 bases from V and 5 bases from J; bases unmatched to any gene: 16. The CDR3 contains 18 residues. Germline V gene lookup returns CDR1 SGHNT and CDR2 YENEEA. Here the CDR3 DNA reads TGTGCCAGCAGCTCCCACACCCGAAGACAGGGTGCGAATGAAAAACTGTTTTTT. Translated, it gives CASSSHTRRQGANEKLFF.

The CDR3 reads CASSLIAFQETQYF. CDR3 sequence (DNA): TGTGCCAGCAGCTTAATAGCCTTCCAAGAGACCCAGTACTTC. The V gene is TRBV11-2, the J gene TRBJ2-5; D call uncertain. Trimming removed 2 bases at V and 1 base at J, with 8 bases between. Germline V gene lookup returns CDR1 SGHAT and CDR2 FQNNGV. The CDR3 is 14 amino acids.

The chain combines TRBV9 with TRBJ1-1; the match to TRBD1 covers 9 bases. CDR3 length equals 14 residues. CDR1 and CDR2 (germline): SGDLS, YYNGEE. The V gene end was trimmed by 0 bases and the J gene end by 9 bases; junction bases not matched to a gene: 6. CDR3 nucleotide sequence: TGTGCCAGCAGCGTAGGTTCGGGGACAGGGAAAGCTTTCTTT. It translates to CASSVGSGTGKAFF.

About this clone: At one of its ends the junction is not consistent with the germline gene, which may arise from a read error. This chain joins TRBV5-1 and TRBJ2-7; possibly TRBD2 for D (5 bases). Germline loops: CDR1 SGHRS, CDR2 YFSETQ. The CDR3 sequence is 15 residues long. The CDR3 is CASRLGSGSSYEQYF. The CDR3 DNA is TGCGCCAGCAGGTTGGGCTCGGGGTCTTCCTACGAGCAGTACTTC. The full variable domain, completed using reference TRBV5-1 and TRBJ2-7, is KAGVTQTPRYLIKTRGQQVTLSCSPISGHRSVSWYQQTPGQGLQFLFEYFSETQRNKGNFPGRFSGRQFSNSRSEMNVSTLELGDSALYLCASRLGSGSSYEQYFGPGTRLTVT.

The chain links TRBV9 to TRBJ1-2; TRBD1 matches 7 bases. The CDR3 has 15 amino acids. The ends lost 0 bases at V and 0 bases at J; junction bases unmatched: 2. The germline gives CDR1 SGDLS, CDR2 YYNGEE. The CDR3 loop reads CASSVGQGANYGYTF. The CDR3 DNA reads TGTGCCAGCAGCGTAGGGCAGGGGGCTAACTATGGCTACACCTTC. The full variable domain, its missing parts supplied by reference TRBV9 and TRBJ1-2, is DSGVTQTPKHLITATGQRVTLRCSPRSGDLSVYWYQQSLDQGLQFLIQYYNGEERAKGNILERFSAQQFPDLHSELNLSSLELGDSALYFCASSVGQGANYGYTFGSGTRLTVV.

The chain is built from TRBV6-5 and TRBJ1-2; D unresolved. The CDR3 has 13 residues. Germline-derived CDR1 and CDR2 are MNHEY and SVGAGI. V lost 1 base and J 6 bases, leaving 9 bases between the germline ends. The CDR3 bases are TGTGCCAGCAGTTACTACTCGGGGAATGGCTACACCTTC. Protein: CASSYYSGNGYTF.

The V and J genes are TRBV19 and TRBJ2-1, with TRBD2 matching 7 bases. The germline V gene has CDR1 LNHDA and CDR2 SQIVND (reference sequence). The CDR3 runs 14 residues. V shed 6 bases, J shed 5 bases, and the junction held 7 bases outside the gene matches. CDR3 amino acids: CASRPGLINNEQFF. CDR3 coding DNA: TGTGCCAGTAGGCCGGGACTAATAAACAATGAGCAGTTCTTC.

The chain has TRBV5-1 and TRBJ2-7; D is undetermined. The CDR3 spans 13 residues. The V end was cut by 4 bases, the J end by 4 bases, with 12 bases between. CDR1 and CDR2 from the germline V gene are SGHRS and YFSETQ. The CDR3 DNA reads as TGCGCCAGCAGCATAGATACAGAATACGAGCAGTACTTC. Amino acids: CASSIDTEYEQYF.

The V call is TRBV4-1, the J call TRBJ1-2, with 7 nucleotides matching TRBD1. CDR3 length: 15 amino acids. The ends lost 3 bases at V and 1 base at J; junction bases unmatched: 5. Germline V gives CDR1 MGHRA, CDR2 YSYEKL. The CDR3 is CASSQKGQRNYGYTF. The CDR3 region has the DNA TGCGCCAGCAGCCAGAAGGGACAGCGTAACTATGGCTACACCTTC.

V gene TRBV5-8 combines with J gene TRBJ1-6; D gene unclear. The V end lost 2 bases, the J end lost 9 bases, and 18 bases lay between the germline ends. The length of the CDR3 is 16 residues. Looked up from germline, CDR1 is SGHTS and CDR2 is YDEGEE. CDR3 DNA sequence: TGTGCCAGCAGCTTCGTCCCGAGAGGAAACGGTTCACCCCTCCACTTT. Translating it yields CASSFVPRGNGSPLHF.

The CDR3 spells CASSWTAGGDPLSYEQYF. Written as DNA, the CDR3 is TGCGCCAGCAGCTGGACGGCAGGGGGCGATCCCCTATCCTACGAGCAGTACTTC. The rearrangement joins TRBV5-1 to TRBJ2-7; TRBD1 matches 8 bases. The CDR3 is 18 amino acids. The V gene's germline CDR1 is SGHRS and CDR2 YFSETQ. V trimming: 3 bases; J trimming: 1 base; junction bases outside the gene matches: 15.

The rearrangement links TRBV11-2 to TRBJ2-7, with D unresolved. Trimming cost V 5 bases and J 3 bases, with 17 bases left between them. Germline V gene data show CDR1 as SGHAT and CDR2 as FQNNGV. The CDR3 runs to 15 residues. In nucleotides, the CDR3 is TGTGCCAGCAGCACCTCGACCGAGGTTGGCTACGAGCAGTACTTC. Its translation: CASSTSTEVGYEQYF.

Only one count was recorded for this clone. This sequence joins TRBV4-1 and TRBJ1-5, with D possibly TRBD1 on 6 matching bases. Per germline, CDR1 MGHRA and CDR2 YSYEKL. This CDR3 is built from 14 residues. Trimming took 2 bases from V and 6 from J, leaving 11 bases between them. The CDR3 nucleotides read TGCGCCAGCAGCCAACTTGGGGGCGCTCAGCCCCAGCATTTT. Translated: CASSQLGGAQPQHF.

The V and J genes are TRBV6-5 and TRBJ2-2, with D maybe TRBD1 (5 bases). The V gene lost 4 bases and the J gene lost 1 base, with 7 bases spanning the gap. Germline CDR1 MNHEY, CDR2 SVGAGI. The CDR3 has 14 residues. The CDR3 DNA reads TGTGCCAGCAGTTTTGGACAGAACACCGGGGAGCTGTTTTTT. Translation: CASSFGQNTGELFF.

The rearrangement links TRBV13 to TRBJ1-4; 8 bases align to TRBD1. The germline CDR1 and CDR2 sequences are PRHDT and FYEKMQ (reference sequence). Trimming at V came to 0 bases and at J to 8 bases, leaving 5 bases not matched to a gene. The CDR3 is made up of 15 amino acids. CDR3 nucleotides: TGTGCCAGCAGCTTAGGAGGGACAGGAGGCGAAAAACTGTTTTTT. It specifies CASSLGGTGGEKLFF. Combining the CDR3 with reference TRBV13 and TRBJ1-4 gives the whole variable domain AAGVIQSPRHLIKEKRETATLKCYPIPRHDTVYWYQQGPGQDPQFLISFYEKMQSDKGSIPDRFSAQQFSDYHSELNMSSLELGDSALYFCASSLGGTGGEKLFFGSGTQLSVL.